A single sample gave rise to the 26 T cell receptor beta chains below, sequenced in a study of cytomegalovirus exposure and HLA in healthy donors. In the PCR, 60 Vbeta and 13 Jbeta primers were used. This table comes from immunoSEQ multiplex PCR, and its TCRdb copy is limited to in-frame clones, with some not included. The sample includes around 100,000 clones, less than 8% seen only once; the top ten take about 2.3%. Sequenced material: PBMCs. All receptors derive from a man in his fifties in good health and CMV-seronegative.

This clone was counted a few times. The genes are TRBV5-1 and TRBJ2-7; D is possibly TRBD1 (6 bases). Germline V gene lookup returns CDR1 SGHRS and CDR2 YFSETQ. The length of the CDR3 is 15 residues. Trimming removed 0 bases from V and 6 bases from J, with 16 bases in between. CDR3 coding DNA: TGCGCCAGCAGCTTGGCTTCGGACAGCTCTAGCGAGCAGTACTTC. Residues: CASSLASDSSSEQYF.

The CDR3 reads CASSIQGEAFF. In DNA, the CDR3 is TGTGCCAGTAGTATCCAGGGGGAAGCTTTCTTT. The chain combines TRBV19 with TRBJ1-1, with D tentatively TRBD1 (6 bases). Trimming pared 3 bases from V and 8 bases from J, leaving 7 bases between. CDR1 is LNHDA, CDR2 SQIVND, per germline (reference sequence). The CDR3 is 11 residues long.

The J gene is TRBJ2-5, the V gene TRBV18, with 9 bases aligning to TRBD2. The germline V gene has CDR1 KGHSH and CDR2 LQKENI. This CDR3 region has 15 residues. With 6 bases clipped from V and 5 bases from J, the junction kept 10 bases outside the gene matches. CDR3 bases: TGTGCCAGCTCCCTCGGCGGGGGGGAAGAGGAGACCCAGTACTTC. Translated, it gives CASSLGGGEEETQYF.

The chain's CDR3 is CASSPRRGQSMNTEAFF. The CDR3 DNA sequence: TGTGCCAGCAGCCCAAGGAGGGGGCAGAGCATGAACACTGAAGCTTTCTTT. The chain combines TRBV7-2 with TRBJ1-1; TRBD1 matches 7 bases. Germline values: CDR1 SGHTA, CDR2 FQGNSA. The CDR3 contains 17 residues. With V trimmed by 5 bases and J by 0 bases, 12 bases remained unmatched.

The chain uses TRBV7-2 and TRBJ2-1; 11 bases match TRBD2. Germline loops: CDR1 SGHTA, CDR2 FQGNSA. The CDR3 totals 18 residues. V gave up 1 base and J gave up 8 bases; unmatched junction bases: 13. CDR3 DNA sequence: TGTGCCAGCAGCTTAGTAGTTAGCGGGGGGGCCAATGCATATGAGCAGTTCTTC. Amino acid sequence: CASSLVVSGGANAYEQFF.

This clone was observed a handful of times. CDR3 loop: CASSTPPGTSIITGELFF. In DNA form, the CDR3 reads TGTGCCAGCAGTACACCCCCCGGGACTTCCATCATCACCGGGGAGCTGTTTTTT. The chain joins TRBV2 to TRBJ2-2; weak D call: TRBD2 (6 bases). Germline V lookup: CDR1 SNHLY, CDR2 FYNNEI. The V and J ends lost 5 bases and 4 bases respectively, with 23 bases between them. The CDR3 totals 18 residues.

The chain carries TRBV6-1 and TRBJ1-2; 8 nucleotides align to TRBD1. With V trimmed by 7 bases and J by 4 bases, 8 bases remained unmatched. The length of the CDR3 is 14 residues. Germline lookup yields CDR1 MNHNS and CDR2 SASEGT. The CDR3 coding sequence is TGTGCCAGCACCGAAGGACAGGGCGCCTATGGCTACACCTTC. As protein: CASTEGQGAYGYTF.

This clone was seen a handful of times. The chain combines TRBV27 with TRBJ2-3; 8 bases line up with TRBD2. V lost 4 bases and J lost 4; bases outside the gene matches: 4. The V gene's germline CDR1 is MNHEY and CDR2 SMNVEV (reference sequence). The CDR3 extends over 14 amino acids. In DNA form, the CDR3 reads TGTGCCAGCAGTTCCTTGCGGGGGGCAGATACGCAGTATTTT. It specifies CASSSLRGADTQYF.

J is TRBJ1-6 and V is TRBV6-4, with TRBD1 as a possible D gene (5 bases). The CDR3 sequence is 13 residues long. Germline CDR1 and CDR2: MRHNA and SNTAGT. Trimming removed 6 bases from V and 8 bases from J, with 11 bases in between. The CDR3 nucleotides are TGTGCCAGCAGAGTCAGGGTGCATTCACCCCTCCACTTT. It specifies CASRVRVHSPLHF.

CDR3 amino acids: CASRSGTGDPDTQYF. The CDR3 coding sequence is TGCGCCAGCAGATCCGGGACAGGGGACCCAGATACGCAGTATTTT. The V call is TRBV5-1, the J call TRBJ2-3; 10 positions agree with TRBD1. This CDR3 has 15 residues. Per the germline V gene, CDR1 is SGHRS and CDR2 is YFSETQ. Trimming removed 5 bases from V and 4 bases from J; junction bases left unmatched: 7.

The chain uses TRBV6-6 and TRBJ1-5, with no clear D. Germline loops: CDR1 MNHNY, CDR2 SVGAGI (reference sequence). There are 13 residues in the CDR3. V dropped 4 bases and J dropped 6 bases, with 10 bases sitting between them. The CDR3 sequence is CASSSGVGQPQHF. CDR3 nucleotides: TGTGCCAGCAGTTCCGGGGTCGGTCAGCCCCAGCATTTT.

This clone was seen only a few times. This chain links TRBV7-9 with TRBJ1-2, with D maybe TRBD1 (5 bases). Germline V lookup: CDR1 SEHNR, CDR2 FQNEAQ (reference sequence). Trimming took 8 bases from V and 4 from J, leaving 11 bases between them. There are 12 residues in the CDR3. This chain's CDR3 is CASRDRVYGYTF. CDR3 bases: TGTGCCAGCCGAGACAGAGTCTATGGCTACACCTTC.

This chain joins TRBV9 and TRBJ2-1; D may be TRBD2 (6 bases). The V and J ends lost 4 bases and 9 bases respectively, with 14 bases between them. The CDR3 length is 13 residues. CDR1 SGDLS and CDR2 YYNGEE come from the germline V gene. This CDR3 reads CASSPEGSREQFF. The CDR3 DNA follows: TGTGCCAGCAGCCCGGAGGGGAGTCGTGAGCAGTTCTTC.

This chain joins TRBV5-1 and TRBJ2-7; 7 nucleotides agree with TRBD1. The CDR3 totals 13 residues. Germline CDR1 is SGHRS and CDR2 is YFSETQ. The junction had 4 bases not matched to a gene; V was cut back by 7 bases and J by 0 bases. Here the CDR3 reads CASGQVSSYEQYF. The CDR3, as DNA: TGCGCCAGCGGACAGGTGAGCTCCTACGAGCAGTACTTC.

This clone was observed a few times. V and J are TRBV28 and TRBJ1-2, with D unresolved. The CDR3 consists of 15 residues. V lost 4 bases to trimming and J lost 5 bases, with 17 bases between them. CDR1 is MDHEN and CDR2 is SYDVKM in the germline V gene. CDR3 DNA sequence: TGTGCCAGCAGTTACCCCCTTCGGCAGACTTATGGCTACACCTTC. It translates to CASSYPLRQTYGYTF.

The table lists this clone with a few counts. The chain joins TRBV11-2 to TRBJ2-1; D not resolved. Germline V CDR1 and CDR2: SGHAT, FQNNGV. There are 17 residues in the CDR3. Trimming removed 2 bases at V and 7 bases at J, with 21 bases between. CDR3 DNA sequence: TGTGCCAGCAGCTTATTTAAATCTAGTAACCTCTATAATGAGCAGTTCTTC. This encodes CASSLFKSSNLYNEQFF.

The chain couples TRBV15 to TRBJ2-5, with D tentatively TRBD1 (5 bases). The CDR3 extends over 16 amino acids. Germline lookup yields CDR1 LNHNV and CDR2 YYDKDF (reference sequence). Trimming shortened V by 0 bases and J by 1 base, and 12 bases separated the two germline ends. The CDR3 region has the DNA TGTGCCACCAGCAGAGATCCCGGACAACCCCAAGAGACCCAGTACTTC. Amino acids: CATSRDPGQPQETQYF.

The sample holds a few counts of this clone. Here the CDR3 reads CASSPRGGYSNQPQHF. For the CDR3, the DNA is TGTGCCAGTAGCCCACGGGGGGGTTATAGCAATCAGCCCCAGCATTTT. The rearrangement uses TRBV19 and TRBJ1-5, with a possible D match to TRBD1 (5 bases). Between the trimmed V and J ends, which lost 6 bases and 0 bases, there was a span of 15 bases. Per germline, CDR1 LNHDA and CDR2 SQIVND (reference sequence). This CDR3 has 16 residues.

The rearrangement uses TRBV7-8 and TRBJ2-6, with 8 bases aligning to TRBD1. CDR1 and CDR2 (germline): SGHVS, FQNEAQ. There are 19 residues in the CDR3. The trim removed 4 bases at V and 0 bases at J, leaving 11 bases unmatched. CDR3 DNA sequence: TGTGCCAGCAGCTACTTAGGACAGGGACTCTACTCTGGGGCCAACGTCCTGACTTTC. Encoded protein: CASSYLGQGLYSGANVLTF.

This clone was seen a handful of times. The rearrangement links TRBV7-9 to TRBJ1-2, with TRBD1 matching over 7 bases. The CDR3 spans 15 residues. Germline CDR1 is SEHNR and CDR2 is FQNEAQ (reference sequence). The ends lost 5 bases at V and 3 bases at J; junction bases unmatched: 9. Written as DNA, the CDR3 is TGTGCCAGCAGCCCTAGACAGGGAGATCACTATGGCTACACCTTC. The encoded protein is CASSPRQGDHYGYTF.

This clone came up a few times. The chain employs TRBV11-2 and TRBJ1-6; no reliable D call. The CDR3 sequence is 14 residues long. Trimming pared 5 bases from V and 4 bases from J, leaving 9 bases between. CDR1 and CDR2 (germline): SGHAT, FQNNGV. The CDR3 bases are TGTGCCAGCAGCCCTCGAACATATAATTCACCCCTCCACTTT. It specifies CASSPRTYNSPLHF.

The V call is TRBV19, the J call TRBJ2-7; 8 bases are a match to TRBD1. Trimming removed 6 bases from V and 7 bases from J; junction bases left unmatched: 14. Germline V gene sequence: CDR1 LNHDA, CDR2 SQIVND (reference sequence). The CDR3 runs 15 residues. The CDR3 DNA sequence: TGTGCCAGTAGCACTACTGAGGCAGGGGGCGGAGAGCAGTACTTC. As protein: CASSTTEAGGGEQYF.

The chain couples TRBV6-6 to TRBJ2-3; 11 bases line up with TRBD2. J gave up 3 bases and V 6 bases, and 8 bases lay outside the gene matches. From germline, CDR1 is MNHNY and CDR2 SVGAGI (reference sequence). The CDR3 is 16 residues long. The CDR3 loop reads CASSLLAGEITDTQYF. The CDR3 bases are TGTGCCAGCAGCCTACTAGCGGGGGAGATTACAGATACGCAGTATTTT.

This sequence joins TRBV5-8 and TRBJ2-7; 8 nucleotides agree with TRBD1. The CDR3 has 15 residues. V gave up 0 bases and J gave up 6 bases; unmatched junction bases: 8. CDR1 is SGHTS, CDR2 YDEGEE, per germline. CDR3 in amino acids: CASSLEITGGTEQYF. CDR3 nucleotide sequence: TGTGCCAGCAGCTTGGAAATAACAGGGGGGACCGAGCAGTACTTC.

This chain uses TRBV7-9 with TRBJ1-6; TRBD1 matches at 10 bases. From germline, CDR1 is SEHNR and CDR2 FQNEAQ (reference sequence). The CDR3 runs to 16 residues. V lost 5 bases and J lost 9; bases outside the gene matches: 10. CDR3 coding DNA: TGTGCCAGCAGCGACCGTGGACAGGGGGGGATTTCACCCCTCCACTTT. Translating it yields CASSDRGQGGISPLHF.

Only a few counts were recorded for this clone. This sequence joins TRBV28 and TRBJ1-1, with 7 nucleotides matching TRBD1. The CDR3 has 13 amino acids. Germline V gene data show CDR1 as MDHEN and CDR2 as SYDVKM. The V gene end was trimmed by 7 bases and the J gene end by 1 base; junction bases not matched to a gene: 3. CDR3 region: CASKWTGNTEAFF. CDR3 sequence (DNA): TGTGCCAGCAAATGGACAGGGAACACTGAAGCTTTCTTT.